The rows below give T cell receptor beta chains drawn from one sample of a study of cytomegalovirus exposure and HLA in healthy donors. TCRdb's table, derived via immunoSEQ multiplex PCR, lists solely in-frame clones and lacks some. The table has more than 110,000 clones, just over 85% seen once. The sample was PBMCs. The receptors derive from a woman aged 18-35 years in good health and CMV-seropositive. Both conserved end residues are part of each CDR3. The D gene is left open where the match is weak.

>TRBJ2-3|TRBD1|TRBV5-1
TGCGCCAGCAGCCCCCGGGACAGCAGCACAGATACGCAGTATTTT
CASSPRDSSTDTQYF
>TRBJ2-3|TRBD2|TRBV2
TGTGCCAGGATGGCTGGCGGGGGGCGCACAGATACGCAGTATTTT
CARMAGGGRTDTQYF
>TRBJ2-1|TRBD2|TRBV2
TGTGCCAGCAGAATTACCGGGACTAGCTTAGATGAGCAGTTCTTC
CASRITGTSLDEQFF
>TRBJ1-3|NA|TRBV7-8
TGTGCCAGCAGCCACCGCGACAGGACCTCTGGAAACACCATATATTTT
CASSHRDRTSGNTIYF
>TRBJ1-5|TRBD1|TRBV7-9
TGTGCCAGCAGCCACCCGACAGGGATACCCTATAGCAATCAGCCCCAGCATTTT
CASSHPTGIPYSNQPQHF
>TRBJ2-3|TRBD2|TRBV4-1
TGCGCCAGCGCGGGGGACAGCACAGATACGCAGTATTTT
CASAGDSTDTQYF
>TRBJ2-2|TRBD2|TRBV5-1
TGCGCCAGCAGCCTATCGTCGGGAGGGACCGGGGAGCTGTTTTTT
CASSLSSGGTGELFF
>TRBJ2-3|NA|TRBV30
TGTGCCTGGAGTGTATTAGGGGTGGATACGCAGTATTTT
CAWSVLGVDTQYF
>TRBJ1-5|NA|TRBV4-1
TGCGCCAGCAGCGGGTCCAGGGATCAGCCCCAGCATTTT
CASSGSRDQPQHF
>TRBJ2-1|TRBD2|TRBV7-9
TGTGCCAGCAGCCACTACAGACTAGCGGGAGTCAATGAGCAGTTCTTC
CASSHYRLAGVNEQFF
>TRBJ2-5|NA|TRBV5-6
TGTGCCAGCAGCTTGACTAGCAAAAGTAAGACCCAGTACTTC
CASSLTSKSKTQYF
>TRBJ1-2|NA|TRBV6-5
TGTGCCAGCACCACGACAGGCTATGGCTACACCTTC
CASTTTGYGYTF
>TRBJ2-7|NA|TRBV7-2
TGTGCCAGCAGCTTAACAGTTACCTACGAGCAGTACTTC
CASSLTVTYEQYF
>TRBJ2-2|NA|TRBV11-2
TGTGCCAGCAGCCAGACAGTCGGGACCGGGGAGCTGTTTTTT
CASSQTVGTGELFF
>TRBJ1-4|TRBD1|TRBV6-5
TGTGCCAGCAAGAAACAGGGGCCAACTAATGAAAAACTGTTTTTT
CASKKQGPTNEKLFF
>TRBJ2-7|NA|TRBV6-1
TGTGCCAGCCCCCGGGACTTGACCTACGAGCAGTACTTC
CASPRDLTYEQYF
>TRBJ2-2|TRBD1|TRBV5-1
TGCGCCAGCAGCTTGGGACAGGGGGGCACCGGGGAGCTGTTTTTT
CASSLGQGGTGELFF
>TRBJ2-1|TRBD2|TRBV7-8
TGTGCCAGCAGCCCTAGCGGGGGTAGCCGATGGGAGCAGTTCTTC
CASSPSGGSRWEQFF
>TRBJ1-1|NA|TRBV6-6
TGTGCCAGCAGTTACGCAGTTGAAGCTTTCTTT
CASSYAVEAFF
>TRBJ1-1|TRBD1|TRBV28
TGTGCCAGCAGTCCAACAGGGGGCCCTACTGAAGCTTTCTTT
CASSPTGGPTEAFF
>TRBJ1-2|NA|TRBV5-1
TGCGCCAGCAGCCGGACGACAGGCAACGCCCCTAACTATGGCTACACCTTC
CASSRTTGNAPNYGYTF
>TRBJ1-5|TRBD1|TRBV6-6
TGTGCCAGCAGTCAGCGCCGACAGGGGAATCAGCCCCAGCATTTT
CASSQRRQGNQPQHF
>TRBJ2-3|TRBD1|TRBV9
TGTGCCAGCAGCGTGGGAACGGGACAGTACACAGATACGCAGTATTTT
CASSVGTGQYTDTQYF
>TRBJ2-5|TRBD1|TRBV6-1
TGTGCCAGCAGTGGGACAGGAAGGGAGACCCAGTACTTC
CASSGTGRETQYF